Below, 30 T cell receptor beta chains from the same sample are listed, as sequenced in a study of cytomegalovirus exposure and HLA in healthy donors. In the PCR, 60 Vbeta and 13 Jbeta primers were used. Clones were sequenced by immunoSEQ multiplex PCR, and TCRdb holds only the in-frame ones, with some missing. This sample carries 100,000 to 120,000 clones, about 12% of them seen once, and the ten largest clones take roughly a sixth. The specimen was PBMCs. All receptors come from a man aged 40-50 years in good health and CMV-seropositive.

The J gene is TRBJ1-3, the V gene TRBV7-7; no definite D call. The ends were cut back, 5 bases at V and 0 bases at J, with 8 bases in the middle. This CDR3 is 14 amino acids long. Germline V lookup: CDR1 SSHAT, CDR2 FNYEAQ (reference sequence). The CDR3 nucleotides are TGTGCCAGCAGCGAGTCGAGCTCTGGAAACACCATATATTTT. It is translated as CASSESSSGNTIYF. The whole variable domain, filled in from reference TRBV7-7 and TRBJ1-3, reads GAGVSQSPRYKVTKRGQDVTLRCDPISSHATLYWYQQALGQGPEFLTYFNYEAQPDKSGLPSDRFSAERPEGSISTLTIQRTEQRDSAMYRCASSESSSGNTIYFGEGSWLTVV.

There are a few counts of this clone. V and J are TRBV27 and TRBJ1-5, with TRBD1 matching over 9 bases. This CDR3 has 16 amino acids. Trimming took 6 bases from V and 6 from J; bases not matched to a gene: 12. Germline loops: CDR1 MNHEY, CDR2 SMNVEV (reference sequence). This CDR3 reads CASSVKPGQGGQPQHF. CDR3 sequence (DNA): TGTGCCAGCAGCGTTAAACCGGGACAGGGCGGTCAGCCCCAGCATTTT.

This clone has just a few counts. The sample has other DNA sequences that encode this CDR3 too. This chain connects TRBV25-1 to TRBJ1-2, with TRBD1 matching over 8 bases. CDR3 length: 13 amino acids. Germline V gene sequence: CDR1 MGHDK, CDR2 SYGVNS. The V gene end was trimmed by 4 bases and the J gene end by 7 bases; junction bases not matched to a gene: 5. In DNA, the CDR3 is TGTGCCAGCAGTGGGCAGGGGGCTCCTGGCTACACCTTC. Translating gives CASSGQGAPGYTF.

The V gene is TRBV4-2, the J gene TRBJ2-5, with D tentatively TRBD1 (5 bases). Trimming removed 3 bases at V and 5 bases at J, with 7 bases between. Germline lookup yields CDR1 LGHNA and CDR2 YNFKEQ. The CDR3 extends over 12 amino acids. The CDR3 nucleotides are TGTGCCAGCAGCCAGCCAGGGGAGACCCAGTACTTC. This translates into CASSQPGETQYF.

The chain uses TRBV4-2 and TRBJ2-7; TRBD2 matches 10 bases. The CDR3 totals 16 residues. Germline V gene data show CDR1 as LGHNA and CDR2 as YNFKEQ. Germline trimming cut 0 bases from V and 5 bases from J; bases unmatched to any gene: 7. CDR3 bases: TGTGCCAGCAGCCAAGATCTCGCTAGCGGGAGCAACGAGCAGTACTTC. Its translation is CASSQDLASGSNEQYF.

This clone was recorded a few times. In DNA form, the CDR3 reads TGTGCCAGCAGTTCCCCTAGCGGGAGGGGACTTAATGACAATGAGCAGTTCTTC. Translation gives CASSSPSGRGLNDNEQFF. This chain connects TRBV28 to TRBJ2-1, with 12 bases matching TRBD2. This CDR3 has 18 residues. Germline V gives CDR1 MDHEN, CDR2 SYDVKM. The V and J ends lost 4 bases and 5 bases, in that order; junction bases with no gene match: 12.

The V call is TRBV11-2, the J call TRBJ2-5, with TRBD1 matching 12 bases. The CDR3 is 15 amino acids. V shed 4 bases, J shed 5 bases, and the junction held 5 bases outside the gene matches. The germline V gene has CDR1 SGHAT and CDR2 FQNNGV. The CDR3 nucleotides read TGTGCCAGCAGCTGGGACAGGGGGCATTTTGAGACCCAGTACTTC. Its translation: CASSWDRGHFETQYF.

With respect to this clone: The junction differs from germline at one of its ends, possibly a read error. The chain joins TRBV7-2 to TRBJ2-1; TRBD2 matches 10 bases. Germline CDR1 and CDR2: SGHTA and FQGNSA. The CDR3 totals 14 residues. CDR3 protein: CASSLAGAYNEQFF. Written as DNA, the CDR3 is TGTGCCAGCAGCCTAGCGGGAGCCTACAATGAGCAGTTCTTC.

V and J are TRBV18 and TRBJ1-1; no reliable D call. This CDR3 has 12 residues. Germline V gene lookup returns CDR1 KGHSH and CDR2 LQKENI. Trimming took 1 base from V and 8 from J, leaving 8 bases between them. CDR3 sequence (DNA): TGTGCCAGCTCACCACGTACCGGGGAAGCTTTCTTT. Translated: CASSPRTGEAFF.

The J gene is TRBJ2-1, the V gene TRBV2; 7 bases fit TRBD1. Germline-derived CDR1 and CDR2 are SNHLY and FYNNEI. Germline trimming cut 8 bases from V and 9 bases from J; bases unmatched to any gene: 16. CDR3 length: 15 residues. The CDR3: CASFNQMRPGGEQFF. CDR3 nucleotide sequence: TGTGCCAGCTTCAACCAGATGCGGCCAGGGGGTGAGCAGTTCTTC. The full variable domain, rest sourced from reference TRBV2 and TRBJ2-1, is EPEVTQTPSHQVTQMGQEVILRCVPISNHLYFYWYRQILGQKVEFLVSFYNNEISEKSEIFDDQFSVERPDGSNFTLKIRSTKLEDSAMYFCASFNQMRPGGEQFFGPGTRLTVL.

This chain links TRBV5-8 with TRBJ2-7; D possibly corresponds to TRBD1 (6 bases). Trimming stripped 2 bases from V and 5 bases from J, with 11 bases between. CDR1 is SGHTS, CDR2 YDEGEE, per germline. The CDR3 loop spans 13 amino acids. DNA for the CDR3: TGTGCCAGCAGCTTCCCAGGGGACCACGAGCAGTACTTC. Translating gives CASSFPGDHEQYF. Together with reference TRBV5-8 and TRBJ2-7, the CDR3 gives the full variable domain: EAGVTQSPTHLIKTRGQQATLRCSPISGHTSVYWYQQALGLGLQFLLWYDEGEERNRGNFPPRFSGRQFPNYSSELNVNALELEDSALYLCASSFPGDHEQYFGPGTRLTVT.

The chain is built from TRBV5-1 and TRBJ2-7; D is perhaps TRBD1 (5 bases). From germline, CDR1 is SGHRS and CDR2 YFSETQ. This CDR3 is 13 amino acids long. Trimming took off 0 bases at V and 6 bases at J, with 10 bases between the two ends. The CDR3 coding sequence is TGCGCCAGCAGCTTGGCGCAGGGAAGCGAGCAGTACTTC. Protein sequence: CASSLAQGSEQYF.

The rearrangement links TRBV6-6 to TRBJ2-5; maybe TRBD2 (5 bases). The CDR3 length is 15 residues. Germline CDR1 reads MNHNY; CDR2 reads SVGAGI (reference sequence). V dropped 2 bases and J dropped 4 bases, with 14 bases sitting between them. CDR3 sequence: CASSYHGPRGETQYF. CDR3 nucleotides: TGTGCCAGCAGTTACCACGGACCCCGGGGAGAGACCCAGTACTTC.

The chain employs TRBV10-1 and TRBJ2-7; no reliable D call. CDR3 size: 13 residues. Per the germline V gene, CDR1 is WNHNN and CDR2 is SYGVQD (reference sequence). Trimming stripped 3 bases from V and 7 bases from J, with 13 bases between. The CDR3 DNA reads TGCGCCAGCAGTGAAACGGGTCTCGCGGAGCAGTACTTC. The encoded protein is CASSETGLAEQYF.

The chain recombines TRBV19 with TRBJ2-1; 10 nucleotides line up with TRBD2. This CDR3 contains 14 residues. Looked up from germline, CDR1 is LNHDA and CDR2 is SQIVND (reference sequence). The trim removed 5 bases at V and 6 bases at J, leaving 4 bases unmatched. The chain's CDR3 is CASSLAGASNEQFF. The CDR3 DNA follows: TGTGCCAGTAGTCTAGCGGGAGCTTCCAATGAGCAGTTCTTC.

The table lists this clone with a few counts. The chain carries TRBV5-4 and TRBJ2-3; 7 bases align to TRBD1. CDR3 length: 14 amino acids. From germline, CDR1 is SGHNT and CDR2 YYREEE (reference sequence). V lost 4 bases, J lost 3 bases, and 5 bases stayed unmatched. The CDR3 coding sequence is TGTGCCAGCAGCCGGGACAGTCGGACAGATACGCAGTATTTT. Translated: CASSRDSRTDTQYF.

This clone was detected a few times. The sample carries other DNA sequences with the same CDR3. The rearrangement uses TRBV30 and TRBJ2-7, with 8 bases aligning to TRBD1. The CDR3 sequence is 13 residues long. V lost 2 bases to trimming and J lost 6 bases; unmatched junction nucleotides: 6. Germline loops: CDR1 GTSNPN, CDR2 SVGIG (reference sequence). This chain's CDR3 is CAWSPGQGPEQYF. The CDR3 nucleotides are TGTGCCTGGAGTCCTGGACAGGGTCCCGAGCAGTACTTC.

The rearrangement joins TRBV7-2 to TRBJ1-5; TRBD1 might be the D (5 bases). Trimming cost V 2 bases and J 4 bases, with 12 bases left between them. CDR1 and CDR2 (germline): SGHTA, FQGNSA. This CDR3 comprises 15 residues. CDR3 DNA sequence: TGTGCCAGCAGCTTATCGAGACAGCTTAATCAGCCCCAGCATTTT. Residues: CASSLSRQLNQPQHF.

V usage is TRBV4-1 and J usage is TRBJ2-1; the D gene is possibly TRBD2 (6 bases). The CDR3 totals 15 residues. Germline loops: CDR1 MGHRA, CDR2 YSYEKL. V lost 3 bases and J 10 bases, leaving 19 bases between the germline ends. The CDR3, as DNA: TGCGCCAGCAGCCACCCGATACTAGCTGCTGCGGAGCAGTTCTTC. As protein: CASSHPILAAAEQFF.

This clone was detected only a few times. The chain carries TRBV5-4 and TRBJ1-2; D may be TRBD1 (6 bases). Between the trimmed V and J ends, which lost 1 base and 9 bases, there was a span of 13 bases. The length of the CDR3 is 13 residues. In germline, CDR1 is SGHNT, CDR2 YYREEE (reference sequence). The CDR3 sequence is CASSLKRDNRYTF. The DNA of the CDR3 is TGTGCCAGCAGCTTGAAGAGGGACAACCGCTACACCTTC.

The chain recombines TRBV18 with TRBJ1-1; 7 nucleotides line up with TRBD1. This CDR3 is 15 amino acids long. After removal of 2 bases from V and 1 base from J, the junction contained 4 bases not matched to a gene. Germline V CDR1 and CDR2: KGHSH, LQKENI. CDR3 in DNA: TGTGCCAGCTCACCAAGGGGGCAGGCGAACACTGAAGCTTTCTTT. It translates to CASSPRGQANTEAFF.

This clone was seen more than once but under ten times. The V gene is TRBV9, the J gene TRBJ2-7; D is uncertain. The CDR3 is 15 residues long. CDR1 is SGDLS, CDR2 YYNGEE, per germline. With 4 bases removed from V and 4 bases from J, the gap between germline ends came to 18 bases. The CDR3 reads CASSQPPTVGYEQYF. DNA for the CDR3: TGTGCCAGCAGCCAACCCCCGACTGTTGGTTACGAGCAGTACTTC.

This sequence joins TRBV25-1 and TRBJ2-1; D might be TRBD2 (6 bases). Per germline, CDR1 MGHDK and CDR2 SYGVNS. V dropped 8 bases and J dropped 3 bases, with 11 bases sitting between them. This CDR3 spans 13 amino acids. The CDR3 sequence is CASGGLLYNEQFF. The DNA of the CDR3 is TGTGCCAGCGGGGGACTTCTCTACAATGAGCAGTTCTTC. Based on the CDR3 plus reference TRBV25-1 and TRBJ2-1, the full variable domain is EADIYQTPRYLVIGTGKKITLECSQTMGHDKMYWYQQDPGMELHLIHYSYGVNSTEKGDLSSESTVSRIRTEHFPLTLESARPSHTSQYLCASGGLLYNEQFFGPGTRLTVL.

This clone was picked up a small number of times. This sequence joins TRBV6-1 and TRBJ2-5, with D possibly matching TRBD1 (5 bases). Trimming took 6 bases from V and 1 from J, leaving 9 bases between them. Germline CDR1 MNHNS, CDR2 SASEGT. The CDR3 length is 13 residues. CDR3 DNA: TGTGCCAGCAGGACAGCTGGCCAAGAGACCCAGTACTTC. Protein: CASRTAGQETQYF.

In this sample, this clone turned up a few times. The rearrangement links TRBV6-5 to TRBJ1-1; 9 nucleotides match TRBD1. The CDR3 runs to 13 residues. Germline V gene data show CDR1 as MNHEY and CDR2 as SVGAGI. J lost 3 bases, V lost 5 bases, and 1 base had no gene match. CDR3 loop: CASSRTGDTEAFF. As DNA, the CDR3 is TGTGCCAGCAGTCGGACAGGGGACACTGAAGCTTTCTTT.

In its sample, this clone was seen a few times. This sequence joins TRBV6-1 and TRBJ2-7; D perhaps matches TRBD1 (6 bases). V was pared by 8 bases and J by 2 bases, with 13 bases between. The CDR3 sequence is 13 residues long. CDR1 is MNHNS, CDR2 SASEGT, per germline. The CDR3 bases are TGTGCCAGCTCCGGGACAAATACCTACGAGCAGTACTTC. Protein sequence: CASSGTNTYEQYF.

This clone was observed a few times. The chain combines TRBV5-1 with TRBJ2-1; 11 nucleotides agree with TRBD1. This CDR3 region has 15 residues. CDR1 is SGHRS, CDR2 YFSETQ, per germline. Trimming removed 9 bases from V and 5 bases from J; junction bases left unmatched: 10. CDR3 sequence reads: CATSRTGGEHNEQFF. CDR3 bases: TGCGCCACCTCCAGGACAGGGGGCGAGCACAATGAGCAGTTCTTC. The full variable domain, with the rest looked up from reference TRBV5-1 and TRBJ2-1, is KAGVTQTPRYLIKTRGQQVTLSCSPISGHRSVSWYQQTPGQGLQFLFEYFSETQRNKGNFPGRFSGRQFSNSRSEMNVSTLELGDSALYLCATSRTGGEHNEQFFGPGTRLTVL.

This clone occurred a few times. The rearrangement joins TRBV27 to TRBJ2-7; D not certain. Trimming took off 3 bases at V and 3 bases at J, with 9 bases between the two ends. Germline values: CDR1 MNHEY, CDR2 SMNVEV (reference sequence). This CDR3 has 13 residues. CDR3 DNA sequence: TGTGCCAGCAGTTTCTTAATCGGCTACGAGCAGTACTTC. Its protein product is CASSFLIGYEQYF.

The chain has TRBV11-2 and TRBJ1-2, with D tentatively TRBD1 (6 bases). Between the trimmed V and J ends, which lost 5 bases and 3 bases, there was a span of 13 bases. This CDR3 is built from 14 residues. Germline V gives CDR1 SGHAT, CDR2 FQNNGV. The CDR3 region is CASSKRGGDYGYTF. The CDR3 DNA is TGTGCCAGCAGCAAAAGAGGGGGGGACTATGGCTACACCTTC.

The table lists this clone with a few counts. This chain uses TRBV27 with TRBJ2-1; 9 nucleotides align to TRBD1. The CDR3 is 15 amino acids. CDR1 is MNHEY, CDR2 SMNVEV, per germline (reference sequence). Unmatched junction bases numbered 8, after V lost 5 bases and J lost 6 bases. CDR3 nucleotide sequence: TGTGCCAGCAGTCCACGGACAGGGGTGATCAATGAGCAGTTCTTC. Protein product: CASSPRTGVINEQFF.